The source of this TCR beta chain is a study of cytomegalovirus exposure and HLA in healthy donors. CDR3 length: 14 residues. The V end was cut by 2 bases, the J end by 3 bases, with 8 bases between. Germline-derived CDR1 and CDR2 are KGHSH and LQKENI. In its sample, this clone was seen once. This PCR relied on a set of 60 Vbeta primers and 13 Jbeta primers. Sequencing used immunoSEQ multiplex PCR; TCRdb keeps in-frame clones, though not all of them. The profile shows approximately 82,000 clones, roughly 74% of them singletons. Sequencing was performed on PBMCs. The gene calls are TRBV18 and TRBJ1-5, with D perhaps TRBD1 (5 bases). This TCR was recovered from a woman aged 50 to 60 in good health and CMV-seropositive. In DNA, the CDR3 is TGTGCCAGCTCACCAGACAGTTACAATCAGCCCCAGCATTTT. Protein: CASSPDSYNQPQHF. The full variable domain, its missing parts supplied by reference TRBV18 and TRBJ1-5, is NAGVMQNPRHLVRRRGQEARLRCSPMKGHSHVYWYRQLPEEGLKFMVYLQKENIIDESGMPKERFSAEFPKEGPSILRIQQVVRGDSAAYFCASSPDSYNQPQHFGDGTRLSIL.